The 30 T cell receptor beta chains below come from one sample, sequenced in a study of CD4+ T cells in melanoma. Repertoires were generated with immunoSEQ multiplex PCR, while TCRdb's copy carries only in-frame clones and drops some. The data hold some 47,000 clones, with about 88% observed a single time. Source material: peripheral blood. These receptors all come from a human donor with melanoma.

The rearrangement joins TRBV7-8 to TRBJ2-7; the D call may be TRBD1 or TRBD2 (5 bases each). This CDR3 has 16 residues. The V and J ends lost 4 bases and 4 bases respectively, with 20 bases between them. CDR1 SGHVS and CDR2 FQNEAQ come from the germline V gene. The CDR3 here is CASSWYTGRIAYEQYF. In nucleotides, the CDR3 is TGTGCCAGCAGCTGGTACACGGGACGGATCGCGTACGAGCAGTACTTC.

The CDR3 loop reads CASSQDLGFNEKLFF. CDR3 bases: TGCGCCAGCAGCCAAGATCTAGGGTTTAACGAAAAACTGTTTTTT. The chain combines TRBV4-3 with TRBJ1-4, with D unresolved. There are 15 residues in the CDR3. V was cut by 0 bases and J by 8 bases, with 13 bases left in between. Germline-derived CDR1 and CDR2 are LGHNA and YSLEER.

The rearrangement joins TRBV4-1 to TRBJ1-1, with TRBD1 as a possible D gene (6 bases). Germline V gives CDR1 MGHRA, CDR2 YSYEKL. The germline V and J ends were trimmed by 3 bases and 2 bases, with 13 bases remaining between them. The CDR3 sequence is 15 residues long. The CDR3 region has the DNA TGCGCCAGCAGCCAGGGACAAGGGCTTAACACTGAAGCTTTCTTT. Its translation is CASSQGQGLNTEAFF.

This chain connects TRBV29-1 to TRBJ1-2; D possibly corresponds to TRBD1 (5 bases). V lost 4 bases and J lost 8, with 14 bases in between. The CDR3 runs to 12 residues. Germline-derived CDR1 and CDR2 are SQVTM and ANQGSEA. The CDR3 sequence: CSVVGPQGGYTF. CDR3 DNA: TGCAGCGTTGTGGGTCCCCAGGGAGGCTACACCTTC.

V and J are TRBV4-3 and TRBJ1-1, with D maybe TRBD1 (5 bases). V was shortened by 2 bases and J by 1 base, with 11 bases between the two germline ends. The CDR3 runs 15 residues. The germline gives CDR1 LGHNA, CDR2 YSLEER. The CDR3, as DNA: TGCGCCAGCAGCCAAACTTGGGGGGGGAACACTGAAGCTTTCTTT. As protein: CASSQTWGGNTEAFF.

This chain connects TRBV14 to TRBJ1-4; tentative D call: TRBD1 (5 bases). CDR1 SGHDN and CDR2 FVKESK come from the germline V gene. V gave up 2 bases and J gave up 8 bases, with 12 bases separating them. The CDR3 sequence is 14 residues long. Here the CDR3 DNA reads TGTGCCAGCAGCCAACTAGACAGAGCCGAAAAACTGTTTTTT. It is translated as CASSQLDRAEKLFF.

The chain combines TRBV5-8 with TRBJ2-5; D uncertain. This CDR3 comprises 9 residues. Trimming stripped 7 bases from V and 10 bases from J, with 8 bases between. Germline lookup yields CDR1 SGHTS and CDR2 YDEGEE. CDR3 bases: TGTGCCAGCGAGCCACACCAGTACTTC. Translated: CASEPHQYF.

The chain uses TRBV27 and TRBJ2-1; TRBD2 might be the D (6 bases). V lost 6 bases and J lost 4, with 13 bases in between. The CDR3 has 14 residues. Germline V lookup: CDR1 MNHEY, CDR2 SMNVEV (reference sequence). The CDR3 sequence is CASSGEDTYNEQFF. The CDR3 region has the DNA TGTGCCAGCAGCGGGGAGGACACATACAATGAGCAGTTCTTC.

The rearrangement links TRBV4-3 to TRBJ1-6; 7 bases are shared with TRBD1. Germline-derived CDR1 and CDR2 are LGHNA and YSLEER. CDR3 size: 14 residues. V dropped 4 bases and J dropped 7; count of bases not matched to a gene: 4. The CDR3 DNA reads TGCGCCAGCAGCCCTCGGGACAGAAATTCACCCCTCCACTTT. Its translation is CASSPRDRNSPLHF.

The chain employs TRBV2 and TRBJ2-1; the match to TRBD2 covers 11 bases. Germline V lookup: CDR1 SNHLY, CDR2 FYNNEI. This CDR3 has 18 amino acids. Losses at the gene ends were 2 bases for V and 4 bases for J; bases not matched to a gene: 10. Here the CDR3 reads CASSEPLGLAVNYNEQFF. The CDR3 bases are TGTGCCAGCAGTGAACCTTTGGGACTAGCGGTAAATTACAATGAGCAGTTCTTC.

V is TRBV19 and J is TRBJ2-7; D tentatively fits TRBD1 or TRBD2 (5 bases each). CDR3 length equals 13 residues. V was clipped by 6 bases and J by 4 bases, with 13 bases between them. Germline CDR1 is LNHDA and CDR2 is SQIVND (reference sequence). CDR3 protein: CASRSGTEYEQYF. The CDR3 bases are TGTGCCAGTAGATCCGGGACGGAATACGAGCAGTACTTC.

In its sample, this clone was seen once. The V call is TRBV25-1, the J call TRBJ2-2; tentatively, D is TRBD1 or TRBD2 (5 bases each). Trimming removed 0 bases at V and 9 bases at J, with 11 bases between. The CDR3 has 14 residues. In germline, CDR1 is MGHDK, CDR2 SYGVNS. In DNA form, the CDR3 reads TGTGCCAGCAGTGAATATAGGGACGGTAGGGAGCTGTTTTTT. Translating gives CASSEYRDGRELFF.

This chain joins TRBV15 and TRBJ1-5; D is ambiguous. This CDR3 region has 13 residues. V was pared by 6 bases and J by 5 bases, with 11 bases between. Germline CDR1 is LNHNV and CDR2 is YYDKDF (reference sequence). The CDR3 bases are TGTGCCACCAGGAGGAACCTCCATCAGCCCCAGCATTTT. It specifies CATRRNLHQPQHF.

The rearrangement links TRBV19 to TRBJ1-5; D not resolved. This CDR3 spans 15 amino acids. Germline V lookup: CDR1 LNHDA, CDR2 SQIVND (reference sequence). V was clipped by 5 bases and J by 5 bases, with 16 bases between them. The CDR3 DNA reads as TGTGCCAGTAGTTGGGGAATACTGGGCCATCAGCCCCAGCATTTT. This translates into CASSWGILGHQPQHF.

The V call is TRBV27, the J call TRBJ1-2, with a weak D call TRBD1 (6 bases). The CDR3 spans 14 residues. V lost 3 bases and J 10 bases, leaving 18 bases between the germline ends. The germline V gene encodes CDR1 MNHEY and CDR2 SMNVEV (reference sequence). CDR3 protein: CASSFSWATGVYTF. In DNA, the CDR3 is TGTGCCAGCAGTTTTTCCTGGGCGACAGGCGTCTACACCTTC.

The V gene is TRBV7-2, the J gene TRBJ2-1; no clear D gene. CDR3 size: 13 residues. The V gene's germline CDR1 is SGHTA and CDR2 FQGNSA. Trimming left V 5 bases short and J 6 bases short, with 11 bases between. In DNA form, the CDR3 reads TGTGCCAGCAGCGACGGATTCATCAATGAGCAGTTCTTC. Translation: CASSDGFINEQFF.

This clone was found a few times. V and J are TRBV6-4 and TRBJ1-6; tentatively, D is TRBD1 (6 bases). Between the trimmed V and J ends, which lost 3 bases and 8 bases, there was a span of 17 bases. The CDR3 is 16 residues long. Germline V lookup: CDR1 MRHNA, CDR2 SNTAGT. The CDR3 reads CASSEIRDTIDSPLHF. The CDR3 DNA sequence: TGTGCCAGCAGTGAGATCCGGGACACAATCGATTCACCCCTCCACTTT.

Here the CDR3 DNA reads TGTGCCAGCAGCTTACAGGGGGCGTCGGAGACCCAGTACTTC. Residues: CASSLQGASETQYF. The chain has TRBV7-2 and TRBJ2-5; 8 bases map to TRBD1. Trimming at V came to 2 bases and at J to 5 bases, leaving 4 bases not matched to a gene. The CDR3 spans 14 residues. Germline CDR1 and CDR2: SGHTA and FQGNSA. The variable domain in full, with the rest retrieved from reference TRBV7-2 and TRBJ2-5, is GAGVSQSPSNKVTEKGKDVELRCDPISGHTALYWYRQSLGQGLEFLIYFQGNSAPDKSGLPSDRFSAERTGGSVSTLTIQRTQQEDSAVYLCASSLQGASETQYFGPGTRLLVL.

In DNA form, the CDR3 reads TGTGCCAGCAGCTTAGGCTGGGGAGAGGTAATGAACACTGAAGCTTTCTTT. It yields the protein CASSLGWGEVMNTEAFF. V and J are TRBV7-6 and TRBJ1-1; D unclear. Germline V lookup: CDR1 SGHVS, CDR2 FNYEAQ. V was clipped by 1 base and J by 0 bases, with 15 bases between them. The CDR3 has 17 amino acids. Looking up the rest from reference TRBV7-6 and TRBJ1-1 gives the full variable domain: GAGVSQSPRYKVTKRGQDVALRCDPISGHVSLYWYRQALGQGPEFLTYFNYEAQQDKSGLPNDRFSAERPEGSISTLTIQRTEQRDSAMYRCASSLGWGEVMNTEAFFGQGTRLTVV.

This clone was observed a single time. The rearrangement links TRBV7-9 to TRBJ2-7, with D tentatively TRBD2 (6 bases). Germline V gene data show CDR1 as SEHNR and CDR2 as FQNEAQ (reference sequence). The ends were cut back, 11 bases at V and 0 bases at J, with 14 bases in the middle. The CDR3 contains 13 residues. In DNA, the CDR3 is TGTGCCTTCAACCGGGAGAGCTCCTACGAGCAGTACTTC. Translating it yields CAFNRESSYEQYF.

The chain carries TRBV6-1 and TRBJ2-3; 8 bases agree with TRBD2. Germline assignment: CDR1 MNHNS and CDR2 SASEGT. V was clipped by 4 bases and J by 5 bases; unmatched bases: 2. The CDR3 consists of 13 residues. For the CDR3, the DNA is TGTGCCAGCAGTGGGGCGGGGGGAGATACGCAGTATTTT. Translation gives CASSGAGGDTQYF.

This chain connects TRBV4-2 to TRBJ2-7; weak D call: TRBD1 (6 bases). The V end was cut by 4 bases, the J end by 4 bases, with 14 bases between. Germline values: CDR1 LGHNA, CDR2 YNFKEQ. CDR3 length: 14 amino acids. Here the CDR3 DNA reads TGTGCCAGCAGCCGCACGCCGGGACAATACGAGCAGTACTTC. Translated: CASSRTPGQYEQYF.

This sequence joins TRBV25-1 and TRBJ2-1, with a possible D match to TRBD1 (5 bases). The length of the CDR3 is 16 residues. CDR1 is MGHDK, CDR2 SYGVNS, per germline. Trimming left V 1 base short and J 3 bases short, with 13 bases between. The CDR3 sequence: CASSEWSAGFYNEQFF. CDR3 DNA sequence: TGTGCCAGCAGTGAATGGTCGGCAGGGTTCTACAATGAGCAGTTCTTC.

This chain joins TRBV7-3 and TRBJ2-1; 8 bases are a match to TRBD2. CDR1 is SGHTA, CDR2 FQGTGA, per germline. V was clipped by 5 bases and J by 2 bases; unmatched bases: 5. The CDR3 runs 15 residues. This CDR3 is CASSPSGLAYNEQFF. In nucleotides, the CDR3 is TGTGCCAGCAGCCCTTCGGGACTAGCCTACAATGAGCAGTTCTTC.

About this clone itself: An end of the junction does not agree with germline; a read error may underlie this. The CDR3 DNA sequence: TGTGCTAGCAGTTTGGGCCCTAGCCAAGAGACCCAGTACTTC. This encodes CASSLGPSQETQYF. The chain couples TRBV7-7 to TRBJ2-5; D ambiguous. This CDR3 region has 14 residues. The V gene's germline CDR1 is SSHAT and CDR2 FNYEAQ (reference sequence).

The V call is TRBV27, the J call TRBJ2-1, with TRBD1 identical over 8 bases. Trimming at V came to 5 bases and at J to 2 bases, leaving 5 bases not matched to a gene. CDR3 length equals 15 residues. Germline V gene data show CDR1 as MNHEY and CDR2 as SMNVEV (reference sequence). The CDR3 nucleotides read TGTGCCAGCAGTCTTGGACAGGGACCCTACAATGAGCAGTTCTTC. Translated, it gives CASSLGQGPYNEQFF.

The gene calls are TRBV30 and TRBJ2-7; 10 nucleotides align to TRBD1. CDR1 is GTSNPN and CDR2 is SVGIG in the germline V gene (reference sequence). J lost 4 bases, V lost 0 bases, and 0 bases had no gene match. This CDR3 contains 13 residues. CDR3 sequence (DNA): TGTGCCTGGAGTGTGGGACAGGGGTACGAGCAGTACTTC. Encoded protein: CAWSVGQGYEQYF.

The genes are TRBV9 and TRBJ2-3; unclear D gene. Germline V CDR1 and CDR2: SGDLS, YYNGEE. This CDR3 has 14 amino acids. Trimming shortened V by 1 base and J by 6 bases, and 12 bases separated the two germline ends. CDR3: CASSVYLGRDTQYF. In nucleotides, the CDR3 is TGTGCCAGCAGCGTATATTTAGGGCGGGATACGCAGTATTTT.

The CDR3 loop reads CASSEGVGGAGETQYF. The CDR3 nucleotides read TGTGCCAGCAGTGAAGGTGTTGGGGGGGCTGGGGAGACCCAGTACTTC. The chain combines TRBV25-1 with TRBJ2-5; weak D call: TRBD2 (7 bases). Germline V gene lookup returns CDR1 MGHDK and CDR2 SYGVNS. The CDR3 extends over 16 amino acids. V was trimmed by 2 bases and J by 5 bases, leaving 18 bases between them.

This chain links TRBV11-2 with TRBJ2-1; 9 bases fit TRBD2. V trimming: 1 base; J trimming: 7 bases; junction bases outside the gene matches: 11. Germline CDR1 SGHAT, CDR2 FQNNGV. This CDR3 has 17 residues. CDR3 region: CASSLVIGTSPVNEQFF. As DNA, the CDR3 is TGTGCCAGCAGCTTAGTAATCGGGACTAGCCCCGTTAATGAGCAGTTCTTC.